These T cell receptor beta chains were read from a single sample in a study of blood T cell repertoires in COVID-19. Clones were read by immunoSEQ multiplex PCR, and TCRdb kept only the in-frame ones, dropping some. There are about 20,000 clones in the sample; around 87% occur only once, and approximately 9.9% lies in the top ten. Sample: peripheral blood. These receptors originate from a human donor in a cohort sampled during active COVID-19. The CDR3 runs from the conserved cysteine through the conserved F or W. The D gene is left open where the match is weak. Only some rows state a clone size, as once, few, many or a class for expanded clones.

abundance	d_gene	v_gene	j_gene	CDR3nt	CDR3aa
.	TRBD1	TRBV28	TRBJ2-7	TGTGCCAGCAGCCCGTACAGGGGTGGCTCCTACGAGCAGTACTTC	CASSPYRGGSYEQYF
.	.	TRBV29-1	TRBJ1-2	TGCAGCGTTGGGGGGACCCAGGGGGGCTACACCTTC	CSVGGTQGGYTF
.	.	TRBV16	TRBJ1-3	TGTGCCAGCAGCCGACAGGATTTGTCGGACCGTTCTGGAAACACCATATATTTT	CASSRQDLSDRSGNTIYF
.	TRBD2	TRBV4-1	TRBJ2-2	TGCGCCAGCAGCCTAAGTAAGAGACTAGCGGGAGGGCCTCACACCGGGGAGCTGTTTTTT	CASSLSKRLAGGPHTGELFF
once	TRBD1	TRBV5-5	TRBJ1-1	TGTGCCAGCAGCTTGGCGGCAGGGGGAAGGACTGAAGCTTTCTTT	CASSLAAGGRTEAFF
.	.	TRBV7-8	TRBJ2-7	TGTGCCAGCAGCTTACGACCCGCGGGCAGCTCCTACGAGCAGTACTTC	CASSLRPAGSSYEQYF
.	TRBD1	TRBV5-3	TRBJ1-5	TGTGCCAGAAGCATAACAGGGGGTCATTATAGCAATCAGCCCCAGCATTTT	CARSITGGHYSNQPQHF
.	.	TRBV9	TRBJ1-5	TGTGCCAGCAGCGCGGGGGGGAGCTTAGAGCCCCAGCATTTT	CASSAGGSLEPQHF
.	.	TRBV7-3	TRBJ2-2	TGTGCCAGCAGCTCCTCAGCAGGTTCCACCGGGGAGCTGTTTTTT	CASSSSAGSTGELFF
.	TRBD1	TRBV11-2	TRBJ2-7	TGTGCCAGCAGCCCCGGGACAGGGTCCTACGAGCAGTACTTC	CASSPGTGSYEQYF
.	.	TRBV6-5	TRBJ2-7	TGTGCCAGCAGTTACGGACTCGCCTACGAGCAGTACTTC	CASSYGLAYEQYF
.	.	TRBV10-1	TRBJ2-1	TGCGCCAGCAGTGAGCGGCAGGGCGACAATGAGCAGTTCTTC	CASSERQGDNEQFF
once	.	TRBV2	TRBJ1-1	TGTGCCAGCCAGATTATGAACACTGAAGCTTTCTTT	CASQIMNTEAFF
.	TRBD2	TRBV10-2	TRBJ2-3	TGCGCCAGCAGTGAGACTAGCGGGAGCACAGATACGCAGTATTTT	CASSETSGSTDTQYF
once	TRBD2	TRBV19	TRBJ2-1	TGTGCCAGTACTTCAGGACTAGCGGGAGCCAGGGCCAATGAGCAGTTCTTC	CASTSGLAGARANEQFF
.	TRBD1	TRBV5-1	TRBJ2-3	TGCGCCAGCAGCTACGGACAGGGCTTCACAGATACGCAGTATTTT	CASSYGQGFTDTQYF
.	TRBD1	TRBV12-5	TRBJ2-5	TGTTCCCGGGCCCCTCGGACAGGGACACAAGACGAGACCCAGTACTTC	CSRAPRTGTQDETQYF
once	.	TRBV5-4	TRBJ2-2	TGTGCCAGCAGCGGGCTAATCAGCGGCGGGGAGCTGTTTTTT	CASSGLISGGELFF
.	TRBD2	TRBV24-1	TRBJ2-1	TGTGCCACCAGTCGAACTAGCGGTACCTACAATGAGCAGTTCTTC	CATSRTSGTYNEQFF
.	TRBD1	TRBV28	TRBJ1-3	TGTGCCAGCAGTTCCTGGACAGGGAGCTCTGGAAACACCATATATTTT	CASSSWTGSSGNTIYF
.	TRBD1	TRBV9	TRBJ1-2	TGTGCCAGCAGCAACACAGGGGGTGGCTACACCTTC	CASSNTGGGYTF
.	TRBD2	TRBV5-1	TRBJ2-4	TGCGCCAGCAGCCCTCTCTCCCGGAGGACTAGCAGTGGAGACATTCAGTACTTC	CASSPLSRRTSSGDIQYF
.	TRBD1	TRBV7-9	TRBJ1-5	TGTGCCAGCAGCGTCAGGGGGGACAATCAGCCCCAGCATTTT	CASSVRGDNQPQHF
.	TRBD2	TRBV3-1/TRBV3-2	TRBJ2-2	TGTGCCAGCAGCCAGGGACTAGCGGGAGTTACCGGGGAGCTGTTTTTT	CASSQGLAGVTGELFF
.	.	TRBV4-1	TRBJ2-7	TGCGCCAGCAGCCAGATAACACGACAGCGCTCCTCCTACGAGCAGTACTTC	CASSQITRQRSSYEQYF
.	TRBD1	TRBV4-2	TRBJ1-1	TGTGCCAGCAGCCAAGAGAGGGTCCAACCAGGAAACAGGGGGCGTTTTCTAACTTTCTTT	CASSQERVQPGNRGRFLTFF
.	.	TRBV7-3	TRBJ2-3	TGTGCCAGCAGCTTAAAGGGAGATGGGGTGGATACGCAGTATTTT	CASSLKGDGVDTQYF
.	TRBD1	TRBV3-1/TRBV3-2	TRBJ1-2	TGTGCCAGCAGCCAAAACAGGGGCTATGGCTACACCTTC	CASSQNRGYGYTF
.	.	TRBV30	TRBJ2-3	TGTGCCTGGAGTGCCAACACAGATACGCAGTATTTT	CAWSANTDTQYF
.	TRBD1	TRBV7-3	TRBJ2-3	TGTGCCAGCAGCACCGGGACAGACAAAGATACGCAGTATTTT	CASSTGTDKDTQYF
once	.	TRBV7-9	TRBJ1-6	TGTGCCAGCAGCTTATCCAGGGCCAATTCACCCCTCCACTTT	CASSLSRANSPLHF
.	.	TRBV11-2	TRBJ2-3	TGTGCCAGCAGCTTAGGGGGCTACGTCACAGATACGCAGTATTTT	CASSLGGYVTDTQYF
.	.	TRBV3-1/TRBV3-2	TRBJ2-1	TGTGCCAGCCGTCGGGGGAACTCCTACAATGAGCAGTTCTTC	CASRRGNSYNEQFF
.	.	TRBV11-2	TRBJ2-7	TGTGCCAGCAGCTTACGCCTACAGGGCTCGAGGTACGAGCAGTACTTC	CASSLRLQGSRYEQYF
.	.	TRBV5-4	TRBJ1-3	TGTGCCAGCAGCTTGGGACTCACTGGCTCTGGAAACACCATATATTTT	CASSLGLTGSGNTIYF
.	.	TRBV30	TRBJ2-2	TGTGCCTGGAGACGCGGGTGGGCCGGGGAGCTGTTTTTT	CAWRRGWAGELFF
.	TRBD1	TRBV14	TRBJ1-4	TGTGCCAGCAGCCAAAGGCTCTCCGGGACAGGGGGCTTTTCTACAACTAATGAAAAACTGTTTTTT	CASSQRLSGTGGFSTTNEKLFF
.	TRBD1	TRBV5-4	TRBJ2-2	TGTGCCAGCAGCTACACCGGGACAGTCACCGGGGAGCTGTTTTTT	CASSYTGTVTGELFF
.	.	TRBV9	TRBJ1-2	TGTGCCAGCAGCGTAGGGCAGGGTGCCTATGGCTACACCTTC	CASSVGQGAYGYTF
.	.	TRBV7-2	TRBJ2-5	TGTGCCAGCAGCATTAGGGGGGGGCGCCCAGAGACCCAGTACTTC	CASSIRGGRPETQYF
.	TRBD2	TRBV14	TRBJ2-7	TGTGCCAGCAGCCGCGGACTAGCGGGCACAAGCTCCTACGAGCAGTACTTC	CASSRGLAGTSSYEQYF
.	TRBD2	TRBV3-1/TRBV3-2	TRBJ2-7	TGTGCCAGCAGCCACCCTGGGACTAGCGGGTTCTACGAGCAGTACTTC	CASSHPGTSGFYEQYF
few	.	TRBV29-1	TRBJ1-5	TGCAGCGTTAGGGGGAGTGGCAATCAGCCCCAGCATTTT	CSVRGSGNQPQHF
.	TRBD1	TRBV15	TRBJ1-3	TGTGCCACCAGCAGAGACAATCCAGGGGGAGAAGGAAACACCATATATTTT	CATSRDNPGGEGNTIYF
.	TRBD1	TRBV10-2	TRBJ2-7	TGCGCCAGCAGTGAGGGGGACAGGGCCTACGAGCAGTACTTC	CASSEGDRAYEQYF
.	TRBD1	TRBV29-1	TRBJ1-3	TGCAGCGTTGAGGATGCAGGGGGCATCGGAAACACCATATATTTT	CSVEDAGGIGNTIYF
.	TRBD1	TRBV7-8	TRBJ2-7	TGTGCCAGCAGCTTAGGGACAGGGGGCTTATACGAGCAGTACTTC	CASSLGTGGLYEQYF
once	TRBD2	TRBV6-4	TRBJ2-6	TGTGCCAGCAGTGACGGGACTAGCGGCTCTGGGGCCAACGTCCTGACTTTC	CASSDGTSGSGANVLTF
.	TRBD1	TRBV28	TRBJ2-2	TGTGCCAGCAGTTCCAGACAGGGGCGCAGGGGCACCGGGGAGCTGTTTTTT	CASSSRQGRRGTGELFF
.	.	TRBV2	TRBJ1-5	TGTGCCAGCAGTGAAGGGGGGCAGCCCAATCAGCCCCAGCATTTT	CASSEGGQPNQPQHF
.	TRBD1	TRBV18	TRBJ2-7	TGTGCCAGCTCACCACCGGGACAGGGGTCTCCCGAGCAGTACTTC	CASSPPGQGSPEQYF
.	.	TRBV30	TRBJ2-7	TGTGCGGGGGCTCTCAGGGGATCCTCCTACGAGCAGTACTTC	CAGALRGSSYEQYF
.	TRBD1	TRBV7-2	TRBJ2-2	TGTGCCAGCAGCTACGACAGGGTTAATTCCGGGGAGCTGTTTTTT	CASSYDRVNSGELFF